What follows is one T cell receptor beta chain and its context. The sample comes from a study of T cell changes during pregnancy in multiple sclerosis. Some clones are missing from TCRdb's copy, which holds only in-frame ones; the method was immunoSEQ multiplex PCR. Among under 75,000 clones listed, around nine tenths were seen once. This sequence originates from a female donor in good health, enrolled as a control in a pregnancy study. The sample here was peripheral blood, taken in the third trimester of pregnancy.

The CDR3 protein is CASNQGAGGNEQFF. CDR3 sequence (DNA): TGTGCCAGCAACCAGGGGGCGGGTGGCAATGAGCAGTTCTTC. The chain recombines TRBV7-3 with TRBJ2-1, with TRBD1 matching 8 bases. Germline CDR1 reads SGHTA; CDR2 reads FQGTGA. The CDR3 has 14 residues. V shed 7 bases, J shed 6 bases, and the junction held 8 bases outside the gene matches.